This TCR beta chain was profiled in a study of OX40 agonist ivuxolimab in advanced cancers. Study-wide background: A history of anti-PD-1, anti-PD-L1 or anti-CTLA-4 therapy was acceptable, and approximately 40% had some. Of the patients, three showed partial responses, one with hepatocellular carcinoma and two with cutaneous melanoma. Study-level points and caveats: Among some nonresponders, normalized T-cell clonal expansion was also low. Relative to CD4+, CD8+ T cells held more expanded clones on average.

Clones were read by immunoSEQ multiplex PCR, and TCRdb kept only the in-frame ones, dropping some. The sample lists 20,000 to 25,000 clones; approximately 88% were seen once. In the case of this clone: What it binds is not known.

This CDR3 has 15 residues. CDR1 SGHNT and CDR2 YYREEE come from the germline V gene (reference sequence). V trimming: 2 bases; J trimming: 3 bases; junction bases outside the gene matches: 5. The clonotype was recovered from an adult with an advanced solid tumor such as melanoma, head and neck, liver or kidney cancer. The rearrangement links TRBV5-4 to TRBJ2-1; 7 bases are a match to TRBD2. This material consisted of CD4+ or CD8+ T cells sorted from blood, taken in a trial of the OX40 agonist ivuxolimab. CDR3 DNA sequence: TGTGCCAGCAGCTTCAAGCGGGAAATCTACAATGAGCAGTTCTTC. Residues: CASSFKREIYNEQFF.